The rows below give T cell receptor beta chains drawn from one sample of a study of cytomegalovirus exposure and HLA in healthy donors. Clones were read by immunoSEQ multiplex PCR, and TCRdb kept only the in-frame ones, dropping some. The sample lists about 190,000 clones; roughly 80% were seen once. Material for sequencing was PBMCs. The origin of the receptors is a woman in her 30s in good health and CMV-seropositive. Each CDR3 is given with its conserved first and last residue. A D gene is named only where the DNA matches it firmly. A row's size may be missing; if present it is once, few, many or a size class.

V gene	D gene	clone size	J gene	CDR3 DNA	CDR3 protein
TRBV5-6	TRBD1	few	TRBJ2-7	TGTGCCAGCAGCTTGGAACAGGGGGCGAACGAGCAGTACTTC	CASSLEQGANEQYF
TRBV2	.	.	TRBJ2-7	TGTGCCAGCAGTGGGGACGACGACGGGGGGCGGTACGAGCAGTACTTC	CASSGDDDGGRYEQYF
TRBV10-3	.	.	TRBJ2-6	TGTGCCATCAGTGAGTCGCACCCGGGGTCTGGGGCCAACGTCCTGACTTTC	CAISESHPGSGANVLTF
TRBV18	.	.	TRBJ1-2	TGTGCCAGCTCACCGGTCATAGGGGAAGGCTACACCTTC	CASSPVIGEGYTF
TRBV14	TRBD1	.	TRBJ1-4	TGTGCCAGCAGCCTTCGGACAGGAACTGAAAAACTGTTTTTT	CASSLRTGTEKLFF
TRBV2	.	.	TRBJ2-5	TGTGCCAGCAGAGAAATAGGGGCTCCTCAAGAGACCCAGTACTTC	CASREIGAPQETQYF
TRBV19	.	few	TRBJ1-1	TGTGCCAGCTCTGGTCGAGCGGGGAGCGCTGAAGCTTTCTTT	CASSGRAGSAEAFF
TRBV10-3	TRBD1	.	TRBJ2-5	TGTGCCATCAGGGAGGGACAGGGCCAAGAGACCCAGTACTTC	CAIREGQGQETQYF
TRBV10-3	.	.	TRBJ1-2	TGTGCCATCAGTGAGTCAAGAGAGTATGGCTACACCTTC	CAISESREYGYTF
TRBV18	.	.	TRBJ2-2	TGTGCCAGCTCACCTCTCGGCAGGGGGGACACCGGGGAGCTGTTTTTT	CASSPLGRGDTGELFF
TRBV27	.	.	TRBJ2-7	TGTGCCAGCAGTTCCCCTAGTTACGAGCAGTACTTC	CASSSPSYEQYF
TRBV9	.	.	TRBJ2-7	TGTGCCAGCAGCCGGAGGGGGACAGCCTACGAGCAGTACTTC	CASSRRGTAYEQYF
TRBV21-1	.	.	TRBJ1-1	TGTGCCAGCAGCAAACTCGGAGGGGCGTACATGAACACTGAAGCTTTCTTT	CASSKLGGAYMNTEAFF
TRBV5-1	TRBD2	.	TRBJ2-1	TGCGCCAGCAGCTTGACTAGCGGGACCTACAATGAGCAGTTCTTC	CASSLTSGTYNEQFF
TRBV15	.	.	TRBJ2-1	TGTGCCACCAGCAGAGTCGCAGGTTTCAATGAGCAGTTCTTC	CATSRVAGFNEQFF
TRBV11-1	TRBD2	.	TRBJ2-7	TGTGCCAGTAGTGGTAGCGGGGGGAAATACGAGCAGTACTTC	CASSGSGGKYEQYF
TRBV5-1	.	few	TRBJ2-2	TGCGCCAGCAGCTTGGCAGGGGACACCGGGGAGCTGTTTTTT	CASSLAGDTGELFF
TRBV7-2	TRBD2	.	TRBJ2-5	TGTGCCAGCAGGGCGAGCGGGGTATACCAAGAGACCCAGTACTTC	CASRASGVYQETQYF
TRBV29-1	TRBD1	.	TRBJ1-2	TGCAGCGTCCATAGAGAGGGGGCTCCTGGCTACACCTTC	CSVHREGAPGYTF
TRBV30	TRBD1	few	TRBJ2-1	TGTGCCTCACGACAGGGAGATAGCAATGAGCAGTTCTTC	CASRQGDSNEQFF
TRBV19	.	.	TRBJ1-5	TGTGCCAGTAGTCCCGGTTGGGGCAATCAACCCCAGCATTTT	CASSPGWGNQPQHF
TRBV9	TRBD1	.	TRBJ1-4	TGTGCCAGCAGCGAGGGACAGGGGAACGAAAAACTGTTTTTT	CASSEGQGNEKLFF
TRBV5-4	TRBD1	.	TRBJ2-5	TGTGCCAGCAGCTCAAGACAGGGGGTAGAGACCCAGTACTTC	CASSSRQGVETQYF
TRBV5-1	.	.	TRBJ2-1	TGCGCCAGCAGCTTGGTGGGGGCTCTCTACAATGAGCAGTTCTTC	CASSLVGALYNEQFF
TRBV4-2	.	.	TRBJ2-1	TGTGCCAGCAGCCACCGTGGAAGGGGTAACTACAATGAGCAGTTCTTC	CASSHRGRGNYNEQFF
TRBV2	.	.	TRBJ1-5	TGTGCCAGCATGGACAATATCAACCAGCCCCAGCATTTT	CASMDNINQPQHF
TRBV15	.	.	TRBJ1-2	TGTGCCACCAGCAGTTCCCAAGAGTCACACACCTTC	CATSSSQESHTF
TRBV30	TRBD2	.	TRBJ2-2	TGTGCCTGGAGTGGGGTAGCGGGAGGGCTCACCGGGGAGCTGTTTTTT	CAWSGVAGGLTGELFF
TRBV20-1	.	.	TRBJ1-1	TGCAGTGCTAGATCCCTGGAGCGGGCTTTCTTT	CSARSLERAFF